Listed below are T cell receptor beta chains from one sample, sequenced in a study of control samples from healthy donors and cancer patients. The repertoire was sequenced with immunoSEQ multiplex PCR; TCRdb's copy has only in-frame clones and lacks some. The table has 90,000 to 100,000 clones, about four fifths seen once. Sequenced input: PBMCs. All receptors derive from a man between 65 and 85 years old with lung cancer. The CDR3 runs from the conserved cysteine through the conserved F or W. A D gene is named only where the DNA matches it firmly. Part of the rows lack a size; the others show once, few, many or a class for expanded clones.

d_call: -
j_call: TRBJ1-3
v_call: TRBV5-1
clone_size: -
cdr3_aa: CASSIQGAGNTIYF
cdr3_nt: TGCGCCAGCAGCATACAGGGAGCTGGAAACACCATATATTTT

d_call: TRBD2
j_call: TRBJ2-2
v_call: TRBV6-6
clone_size: few
cdr3_aa: CASSLGSGGNTGELFF
cdr3_nt: TGTGCCAGCAGTTTGGGTAGCGGGGGGAACACCGGGGAGCTGTTTTTT

d_call: -
j_call: TRBJ2-7
v_call: TRBV3-1/TRBV3-2
clone_size: few
cdr3_aa: CASSQSPAREQYF
cdr3_nt: TGTGCCAGCAGCCAAAGTCCGGCAAGGGAGCAGTACTTC

d_call: -
j_call: TRBJ2-2
v_call: TRBV11-2
clone_size: once
cdr3_aa: CASSSSPLANTGELFF
cdr3_nt: TGTGCCAGCAGCTCATCCCCCCTAGCGAACACCGGGGAGCTGTTTTTT

d_call: -
j_call: TRBJ2-4
v_call: TRBV4-1
clone_size: -
cdr3_aa: CASSQEAGRGGKNIQYF
cdr3_nt: TGCGCCAGCAGCCAAGAAGCGGGTCGAGGCGGAAAAAACATTCAGTACTTC

d_call: -
j_call: TRBJ1-3
v_call: TRBV6-5
clone_size: -
cdr3_aa: CASSSAHSGNTIYF
cdr3_nt: TGTGCCAGCAGTTCTGCCCACTCTGGAAACACCATATATTTT

d_call: -
j_call: TRBJ2-1
v_call: TRBV19
clone_size: -
cdr3_aa: CASTTRGGEQFF
cdr3_nt: TGTGCCAGTACTACTAGAGGTGGTGAGCAGTTCTTC

d_call: -
j_call: TRBJ2-2
v_call: TRBV2
clone_size: -
cdr3_aa: CASSDRGTGELFF
cdr3_nt: TGTGCCAGCAGTGATCGGGGGACCGGGGAGCTGTTTTTT

d_call: -
j_call: TRBJ1-5
v_call: TRBV4-1
clone_size: -
cdr3_aa: CASSQDGGRGLQPQHF
cdr3_nt: TGCGCCAGCAGCCAAGATGGCGGCAGGGGATTACAGCCCCAGCATTTT

d_call: -
j_call: TRBJ2-2
v_call: TRBV7-3
clone_size: -
cdr3_aa: CASSPGPLAQNTGELFF
cdr3_nt: TGTGCCAGCAGCCCGGGACCACTAGCTCAGAACACCGGGGAGCTGTTTTTT

d_call: TRBD1
j_call: TRBJ2-3
v_call: TRBV23-1
clone_size: -
cdr3_aa: CASSPGTGSPADTQYF
cdr3_nt: TGCGCCAGCAGTCCAGGGACAGGGTCTCCCGCAGATACGCAGTATTTT

d_call: -
j_call: TRBJ2-3
v_call: TRBV5-1
clone_size: -
cdr3_aa: CASSFGTTSTDTQYF
cdr3_nt: TGCGCCAGCAGTTTTGGGACAACCAGCACAGATACGCAGTATTTT

d_call: TRBD1
j_call: TRBJ1-1
v_call: TRBV19
clone_size: -
cdr3_aa: CASRVTGGKTNTEAFF
cdr3_nt: TGTGCCAGTAGGGTAACAGGGGGCAAAACGAACACTGAAGCTTTCTTT

d_call: TRBD1
j_call: TRBJ2-4
v_call: TRBV6-5
clone_size: -
cdr3_aa: CASKGQGDIQYF
cdr3_nt: TGTGCCAGCAAGGGACAGGGGGACATTCAGTACTTC

d_call: -
j_call: TRBJ1-2
v_call: TRBV3-1/TRBV3-2
clone_size: -
cdr3_aa: CASSQDLPSSYGYTF
cdr3_nt: TGTGCCAGCAGCCAAGATCTCCCCAGCAGCTATGGCTACACCTTC

d_call: -
j_call: TRBJ1-6
v_call: TRBV19
clone_size: -
cdr3_aa: CASSIALGQLSPLHF
cdr3_nt: TGTGCCAGTAGTATAGCCCTTGGACAGCTTTCACCCCTCCACTTT

d_call: -
j_call: TRBJ2-6
v_call: TRBV7-9
clone_size: -
cdr3_aa: CASSPPQGAGANVLTF
cdr3_nt: TGTGCCAGCAGCCCACCCCAGGGTGCTGGGGCCAACGTCCTGACTTTC

d_call: -
j_call: TRBJ1-1
v_call: TRBV18
clone_size: -
cdr3_aa: CASSPMDTEAFF
cdr3_nt: TGTGCCAGCTCACCCATGGACACTGAAGCTTTCTTT

d_call: TRBD1
j_call: TRBJ1-5
v_call: TRBV5-5
clone_size: -
cdr3_aa: CASSFDRGRNQPQHF
cdr3_nt: TGTGCCAGCAGCTTCGACAGGGGGCGAAATCAGCCCCAGCATTTT

d_call: -
j_call: TRBJ2-7
v_call: TRBV5-6
clone_size: few
cdr3_aa: CASSLVAGRDFTYEQYF
cdr3_nt: TGTGCCAGCAGCTTGGTGGCGGGTCGGGACTTCACCTACGAGCAGTACTTC

d_call: -
j_call: TRBJ2-1
v_call: TRBV3-1/TRBV3-2
clone_size: -
cdr3_aa: CASSQGGAGNNEQFF
cdr3_nt: TGTGCCAGCAGCCAAGGGGGGGCTGGAAACAATGAGCAGTTCTTC

d_call: -
j_call: TRBJ2-7
v_call: TRBV6-1
clone_size: -
cdr3_aa: CASSEVGGTYEQYF
cdr3_nt: TGTGCCAGCAGTGAAGTTGGGGGCACCTACGAGCAGTACTTC

d_call: -
j_call: TRBJ2-7
v_call: TRBV2
clone_size: -
cdr3_aa: CASSGQDLSYEQYF
cdr3_nt: TGTGCCAGCAGTGGACAGGACCTCTCCTACGAGCAGTACTTC

d_call: -
j_call: TRBJ1-6
v_call: TRBV6-5
clone_size: -
cdr3_aa: CASRAASSYNSPLHF
cdr3_nt: TGTGCCAGCAGGGCAGCGAGCTCCTATAATTCACCCCTCCACTTT

d_call: TRBD2
j_call: TRBJ2-7
v_call: TRBV12-5
clone_size: -
cdr3_aa: CASGLVTSAGGPDEQYF
cdr3_nt: TGTGCTAGTGGTTTGGTAACCTCTGCGGGGGGGCCCGACGAGCAGTACTTC

d_call: -
j_call: TRBJ2-1
v_call: TRBV6-5
clone_size: -
cdr3_aa: CASSYEGGVAYNEQFF
cdr3_nt: TGTGCCAGCAGTTACGAGGGGGGCGTCGCCTACAATGAGCAGTTCTTC

d_call: -
j_call: TRBJ2-1
v_call: TRBV18
clone_size: -
cdr3_aa: CASSPADPYNEQFF
cdr3_nt: TGTGCCAGCTCACCTGCGGACCCCTACAATGAGCAGTTCTTC

d_call: -
j_call: TRBJ1-4
v_call: TRBV4-1
clone_size: -
cdr3_aa: CASSQEGPGTGGPKLFF
cdr3_nt: TGCGCCAGCAGCCAAGAAGGTCCTGGAACCGGGGGGCCGAAACTGTTTTTT

d_call: TRBD1
j_call: TRBJ2-7
v_call: TRBV7-8
clone_size: -
cdr3_aa: CASRLTGNPGEQYF
cdr3_nt: TGTGCCAGCAGGTTGACAGGGAACCCTGGCGAGCAGTACTTC

d_call: -
j_call: TRBJ1-3
v_call: TRBV7-8
clone_size: -
cdr3_aa: CASSLGGRVSGNTIYF
cdr3_nt: TGTGCCAGCAGCTTGGGGGGGAGAGTCTCTGGAAACACCATATATTTT

d_call: -
j_call: TRBJ1-1
v_call: TRBV6-5
clone_size: -
cdr3_aa: CASSYSRTENTEAFF
cdr3_nt: TGTGCCAGCAGTTACTCTCGGACAGAAAACACTGAAGCTTTCTTT

d_call: TRBD2
j_call: TRBJ2-1
v_call: TRBV10-3
clone_size: many
cdr3_aa: CAISEFNGLAGPYNEQFF
cdr3_nt: TGTGCCATCAGTGAGTTCAACGGTCTAGCGGGGCCTTACAATGAGCAGTTCTTC

d_call: -
j_call: TRBJ1-3
v_call: TRBV24-1
clone_size: -
cdr3_aa: CATSLSGAGNTIYF
cdr3_nt: TGTGCCACCAGTCTTTCAGGTGCTGGAAACACCATATATTTT

d_call: TRBD2
j_call: TRBJ2-3
v_call: TRBV3-1/TRBV3-2
clone_size: -
cdr3_aa: CASSGRPGTSGGSNTDTQYF
cdr3_nt: TGTGCCAGCAGCGGTCGACCCGGGACTAGCGGGGGATCAAACACAGATACGCAGTATTTT

d_call: -
j_call: TRBJ1-2
v_call: TRBV19
clone_size: -
cdr3_aa: CASSLTERGYTF
cdr3_nt: TGTGCCAGTAGTTTAACGGAGCGAGGCTACACCTTC

d_call: -
j_call: TRBJ2-7
v_call: TRBV7-9
clone_size: -
cdr3_aa: CASSSRQDYEQYF
cdr3_nt: TGTGCCAGCAGCAGCAGACAGGACTACGAGCAGTACTTC

d_call: TRBD2
j_call: TRBJ2-3
v_call: TRBV2
clone_size: -
cdr3_aa: CASSGLAGITDTQYF
cdr3_nt: TGTGCCAGCAGTGGACTAGCGGGGATCACAGATACGCAGTATTTT

d_call: -
j_call: TRBJ2-1
v_call: TRBV29-1
clone_size: few
cdr3_aa: CSARQQTYNEQFF
cdr3_nt: TGCAGCGCCAGACAGCAAACCTACAATGAGCAGTTCTTC

d_call: -
j_call: TRBJ2-3
v_call: TRBV19
clone_size: -
cdr3_aa: CASSKRTVGTDTQYF
cdr3_nt: TGTGCCAGTAGTAAGCGGACCGTTGGCACAGATACGCAGTATTTT

d_call: TRBD2
j_call: TRBJ2-2
v_call: TRBV20-1
clone_size: -
cdr3_aa: CSASLAGGLDTGELFF
cdr3_nt: TGCAGTGCTAGTCTAGCGGGGGGACTTGACACCGGGGAGCTGTTTTTT

d_call: TRBD2
j_call: TRBJ2-1
v_call: TRBV6-6
clone_size: -
cdr3_aa: CASSPRTSGGYNEQFF
cdr3_nt: TGTGCCAGCAGTCCTCGTACTAGCGGGGGATACAATGAGCAGTTCTTC

d_call: -
j_call: TRBJ2-5
v_call: TRBV6-4
clone_size: -
cdr3_aa: CADKNSVGGGEETQYF
cdr3_nt: TGTGCCGACAAAAATAGTGTGGGGGGAGGAGAAGAGACCCAGTACTTC

d_call: TRBD1
j_call: TRBJ2-7
v_call: TRBV4-1
clone_size: -
cdr3_aa: CASSSGGAEQYF
cdr3_nt: TGCGCCAGCAGCTCAGGGGGCGCCGAGCAGTACTTC

d_call: TRBD1
j_call: TRBJ2-3
v_call: TRBV10-1
clone_size: -
cdr3_aa: CASSESAGQVGDTQYF
cdr3_nt: TGCGCCAGCAGTGAGTCGGCCGGACAGGTTGGAGATACGCAGTATTTT

d_call: -
j_call: TRBJ2-7
v_call: TRBV19
clone_size: -
cdr3_aa: CASSIFGGTSSYEQYF
cdr3_nt: TGTGCCAGTAGTATATTCGGGGGAACCTCCTCCTACGAGCAGTACTTC

d_call: -
j_call: TRBJ1-1
v_call: TRBV19
clone_size: -
cdr3_aa: CASSTNNRFNTEAFF
cdr3_nt: TGTGCCAGTAGTACGAATAACAGGTTTAACACTGAAGCTTTCTTT

d_call: TRBD1
j_call: TRBJ1-2
v_call: TRBV6-1
clone_size: few
cdr3_aa: CASSEAGTAYYGYTF
cdr3_nt: TGTGCCAGCAGTGAAGCGGGGACAGCTTACTATGGCTACACCTTC